Described below is a single TCR beta chain sequence and its context. It has no known antigen specificity. No much larger clone exists at a distance of one base, and base qualities are not known. These data originate in a study of T cell repertoires in cytomegalovirus infection (dated by TCRdb to the late 2010s). A note on the overall study: The HLA type of each donor mattered for the analysis, because public TCR beta signatures pointed to carriage of CMV infection along with the matching HLA type.

The reads were generated on an Illumina HiSeq 1500. In TCRdb, the public reads were trimmed at Q25 with fastp and aligned with MiXCR, with productive beta chains retained. CDR3 protein duplicates are merged, each entry listing the most common genes and DNA. This sample comprises more than 650,000 distinct CDR3 sequences, 35% of them detected only once. 2.5% to 3.5% of the sample lies in the top ten. Study-level results and caveats: In both this cohort and an independent roughly 360-donor cohort, the cumulative frequency of public TCR beta family members distinguished carriers of CMV infection plus the relevant HLA type. The ex vivo response was dominated by HLA-C-restricted CMV-specific TCR beta clonotypes, and the single most frequent clonotype in two of eight donors was supplied by these HLA-C-restricted clonotypes.

Material for sequencing was PBMCs. The clonotype comes from a human donor in good health (CMV status not recorded). Some clones in this sample may be carry-over from other donors' samples.

In nucleotide form, the sequence is TGCAGTGCTAGAGATTATCTAGCGGGGGTTGACGAGCAGTACTTC. Its protein reads: CSARDYLAGVDEQYF. Rearrangement joined TRBV20-1 to TRBJ2-7, with 10 middle bases fitting TRBD2. V trim: 0 bases; J trim: 5 bases; unmatched bases: 7. Via the germline V gene (reference sequence), CDR1 is DFQATT and CDR2 SNEGSKA. The CDR3 runs 15 residues from the cysteine to the phenylalanine. Only the CDR3 DNA is retained, 45 bases long and in frame from the first base.